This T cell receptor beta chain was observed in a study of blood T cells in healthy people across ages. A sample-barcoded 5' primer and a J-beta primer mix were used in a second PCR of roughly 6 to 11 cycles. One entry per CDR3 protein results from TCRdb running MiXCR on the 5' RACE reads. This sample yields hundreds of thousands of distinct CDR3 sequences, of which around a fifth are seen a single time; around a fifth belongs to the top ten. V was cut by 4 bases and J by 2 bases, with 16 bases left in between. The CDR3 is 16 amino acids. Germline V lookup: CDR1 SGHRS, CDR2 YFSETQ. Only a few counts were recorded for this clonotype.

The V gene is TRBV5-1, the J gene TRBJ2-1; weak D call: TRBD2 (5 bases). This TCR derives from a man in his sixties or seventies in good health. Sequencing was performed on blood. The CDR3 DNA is TGCGCCAGCAGCCACCCCCGGGCGGAGGCCTACAATGAGCAGTTCTTC. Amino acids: CASSHPRAEAYNEQFF.